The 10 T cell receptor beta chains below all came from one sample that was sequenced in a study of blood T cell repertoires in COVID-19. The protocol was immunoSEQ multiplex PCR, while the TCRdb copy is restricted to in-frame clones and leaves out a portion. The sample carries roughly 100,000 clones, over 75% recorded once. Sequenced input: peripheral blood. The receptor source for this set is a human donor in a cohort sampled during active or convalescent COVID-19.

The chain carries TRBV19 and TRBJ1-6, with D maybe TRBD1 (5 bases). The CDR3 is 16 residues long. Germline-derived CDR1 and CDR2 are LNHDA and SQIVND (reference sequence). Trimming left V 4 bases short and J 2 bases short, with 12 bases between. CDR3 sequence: CASSTAGIAYNSPLHF. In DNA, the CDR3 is TGTGCCAGTAGTACAGCAGGGATCGCCTATAATTCACCCCTCCACTTT.

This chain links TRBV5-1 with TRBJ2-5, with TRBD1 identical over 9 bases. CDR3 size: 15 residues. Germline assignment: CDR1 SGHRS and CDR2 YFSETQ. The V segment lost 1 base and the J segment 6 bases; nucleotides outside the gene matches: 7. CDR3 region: CASSLRDRDVKTQYF. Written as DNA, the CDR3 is TGCGCCAGCAGCTTGAGGGACAGGGATGTTAAGACCCAGTACTTC.

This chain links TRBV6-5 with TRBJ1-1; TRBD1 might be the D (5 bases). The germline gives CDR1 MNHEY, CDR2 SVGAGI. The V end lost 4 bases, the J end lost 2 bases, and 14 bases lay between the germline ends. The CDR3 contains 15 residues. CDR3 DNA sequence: TGTGCCAGCAGTTCGCCCTATGACAGAAACACTGAAGCTTTCTTT. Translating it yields CASSSPYDRNTEAFF.

This CDR3 is CASSTTGSGDYNEQFF. The DNA of the CDR3 is TGTGCCAGTAGTACGACGGGTAGCGGGGACTACAATGAGCAGTTCTTC. V and J are TRBV19 and TRBJ2-1; 8 nucleotides agree with TRBD2. Germline CDR1 is LNHDA and CDR2 is SQIVND (reference sequence). V lost 4 bases, J lost 3 bases, and 8 bases stayed unmatched. The CDR3 loop spans 16 amino acids.

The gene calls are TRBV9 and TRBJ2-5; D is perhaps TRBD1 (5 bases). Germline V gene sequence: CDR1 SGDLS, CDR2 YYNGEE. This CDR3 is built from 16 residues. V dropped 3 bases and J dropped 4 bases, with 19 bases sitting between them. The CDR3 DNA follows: TGTGCCAGCAGCGGCCTTGGGGCCAAGGGCGGAGAGACCCAGTACTTC. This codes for CASSGLGAKGGETQYF.

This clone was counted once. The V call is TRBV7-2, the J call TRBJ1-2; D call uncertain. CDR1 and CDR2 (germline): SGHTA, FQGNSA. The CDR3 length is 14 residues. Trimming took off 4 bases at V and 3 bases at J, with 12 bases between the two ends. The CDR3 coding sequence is TGTGCCAGCAGCTCCCGTCGGCGGGACTATGGCTACACCTTC. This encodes CASSSRRRDYGYTF.

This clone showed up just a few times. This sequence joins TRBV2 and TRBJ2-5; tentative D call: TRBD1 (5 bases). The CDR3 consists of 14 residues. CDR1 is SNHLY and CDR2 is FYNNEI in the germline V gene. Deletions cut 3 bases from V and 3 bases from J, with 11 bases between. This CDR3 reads CASSEAGWEETQYF. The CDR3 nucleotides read TGTGCCAGCAGTGAGGCAGGGTGGGAAGAGACCCAGTACTTC.

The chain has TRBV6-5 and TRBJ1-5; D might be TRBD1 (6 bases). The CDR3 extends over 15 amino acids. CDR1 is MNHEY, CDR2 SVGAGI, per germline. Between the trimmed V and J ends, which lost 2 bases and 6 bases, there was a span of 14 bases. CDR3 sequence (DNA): TGTGCCAGCAGTTACGAAAGGGACATAGGTCAGCCCCAGCATTTT. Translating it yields CASSYERDIGQPQHF.

The chain's CDR3 is CASSPQAGPRWWYTEAFF. The CDR3 DNA sequence: TGTGCCAGCAGCCCCCAGGCGGGGCCCCGGTGGTGGTACACTGAAGCTTTCTTT. The rearrangement uses TRBV3-1 (or the pseudogene TRBV3-2) and TRBJ1-1; D is possibly TRBD1 (5 bases). V was trimmed by 4 bases and J by 3 bases, leaving 24 bases between them. The CDR3 runs 18 residues. CDR1 is LGHDT, CDR2 YNNKEL, per germline (reference sequence).

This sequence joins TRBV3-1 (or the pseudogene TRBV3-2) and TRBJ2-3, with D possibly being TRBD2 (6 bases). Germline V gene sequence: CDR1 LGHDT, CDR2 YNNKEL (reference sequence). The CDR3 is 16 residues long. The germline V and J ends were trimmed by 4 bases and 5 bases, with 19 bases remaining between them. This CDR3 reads CASSLGGGPMVDTQYF. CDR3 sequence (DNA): TGTGCCAGCAGCCTCGGGGGTGGCCCTATGGTAGATACGCAGTATTTT.